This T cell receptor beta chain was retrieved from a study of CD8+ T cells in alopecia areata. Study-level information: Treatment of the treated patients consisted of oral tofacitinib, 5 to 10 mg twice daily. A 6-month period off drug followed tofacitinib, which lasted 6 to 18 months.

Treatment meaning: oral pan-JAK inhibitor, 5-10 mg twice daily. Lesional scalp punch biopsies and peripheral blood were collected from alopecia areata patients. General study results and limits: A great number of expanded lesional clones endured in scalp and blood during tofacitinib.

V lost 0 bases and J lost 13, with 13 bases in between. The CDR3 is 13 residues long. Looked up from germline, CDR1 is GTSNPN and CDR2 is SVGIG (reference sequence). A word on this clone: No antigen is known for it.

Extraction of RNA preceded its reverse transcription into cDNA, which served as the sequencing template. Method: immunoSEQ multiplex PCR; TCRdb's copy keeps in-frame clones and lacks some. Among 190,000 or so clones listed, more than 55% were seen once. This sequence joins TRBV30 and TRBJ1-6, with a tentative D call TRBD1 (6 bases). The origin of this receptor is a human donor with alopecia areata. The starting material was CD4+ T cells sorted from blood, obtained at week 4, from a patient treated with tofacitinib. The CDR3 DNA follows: TGTGCCTGGAGTGTAACGGACAGAAGGCCCCTCCACTTT. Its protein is CAWSVTDRRPLHF.